The T cell receptor beta chain under discussion was sequenced for a study of T cell responses to AZD1222 COVID-19 vaccine. The length of the CDR3 is 15 residues. The germline gives CDR1 LGHNA, CDR2 YSLEER. The trim removed 1 base at V and 5 bases at J, leaving 7 bases unmatched. Whole-study results and caveats: CD4 TCRs covered the whole spike, strongest at regions 160-218 and 743-854.

In the case of this clone: Its antigen is not identified.

The protocol was immunoSEQ multiplex PCR, while the TCRdb copy is restricted to in-frame clones and leaves out a portion. The sample yields approximately 80,000 clones, roughly 88% seen once. The origin of this receptor is an adult in good health. This material consisted of peripheral blood, taken on day 0 of MenACWY control vaccination. The chain carries TRBV4-3 and TRBJ1-2, with TRBD1 identical over 7 bases. CDR3 DNA: TGCGCCAGCAGCCAAGTTGGGCAGGGGGTTTATGGCTACACCTTC. The encoded protein is CASSQVGQGVYGYTF.